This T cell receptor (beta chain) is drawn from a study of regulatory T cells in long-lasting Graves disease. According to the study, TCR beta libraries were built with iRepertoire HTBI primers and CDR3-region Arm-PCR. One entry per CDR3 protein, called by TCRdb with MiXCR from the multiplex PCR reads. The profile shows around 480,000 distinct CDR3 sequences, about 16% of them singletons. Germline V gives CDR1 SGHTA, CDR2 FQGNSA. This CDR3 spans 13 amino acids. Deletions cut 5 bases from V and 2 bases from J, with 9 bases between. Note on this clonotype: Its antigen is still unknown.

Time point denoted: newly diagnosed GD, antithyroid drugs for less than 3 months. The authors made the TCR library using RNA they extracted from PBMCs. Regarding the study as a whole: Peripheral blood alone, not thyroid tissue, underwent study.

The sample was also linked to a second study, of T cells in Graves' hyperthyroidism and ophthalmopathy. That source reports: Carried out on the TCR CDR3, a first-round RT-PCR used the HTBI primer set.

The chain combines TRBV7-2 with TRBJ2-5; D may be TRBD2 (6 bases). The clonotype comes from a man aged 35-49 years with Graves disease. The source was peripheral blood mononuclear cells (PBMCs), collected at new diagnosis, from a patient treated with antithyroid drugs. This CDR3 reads CASSGGRQETQYF. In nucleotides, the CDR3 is TGTGCCAGCAGCGGGGGGAGACAAGAGACCCAGTACTTC.